Here is one TCR beta chain with its context. The protocol was immunoSEQ multiplex PCR, while the TCRdb copy is restricted to in-frame clones and leaves out a portion. The sample lists 350,000 to 400,000 clones; 70% to 90% were seen once. V dropped 3 bases and J dropped 9 bases, with 17 bases sitting between them. Germline V CDR1 and CDR2: LNHDA, SQIVND (reference sequence). The CDR3 has 14 amino acids. This sample is drawn from a study of blood T cell repertoires in COVID-19. Participant ages covered about 18 to 100 years across about 25 US areas. Sample: PBMCs or T cells enriched from blood (not recorded which). This receptor was identified in a woman aged 25 to 39 with acute COVID-19. This chain connects TRBV19 to TRBJ1-1, with unresolved D. CDR3 sequence reads: CASSIPAVEGKAFF. The DNA for the CDR3 is TGTGCCAGTAGTATCCCCGCAGTAGAGGGTAAAGCTTTCTTT. The whole variable domain, filled in from reference TRBV19 and TRBJ1-1, reads DGGITQSPKYLFRKEGQNVTLSCEQNLNHDAMYWYRQDPGQGLRLIYYSQIVNDFQKGDIAEGYSVSREKKESFPLTVTSAQKNPTAFYLCASSIPAVEGKAFFGQGTRLTVV.